This TCR beta chain appears in the sequencing data of a study of CD8 T cells in Susac syndrome. The CDR3 contains 12 residues. V was clipped by 6 bases and J by 2 bases, with 8 bases between them. Looked up from germline, CDR1 is SNHLY and CDR2 is FYNNEI. RNA amounts of 0.5 to 1 ug underwent reverse transcription with random hexamers. Via MiXCR, TCRdb re-called the immunoSEQ multiplex PCR reads, giving one row per CDR3 protein. Here the sample spans around 230,000 distinct CDR3 sequences, roughly 95% being singletons. The rearrangement links TRBV2 to TRBJ2-7; D not resolved. The source of this sequence is a human donor with Susac syndrome. The sequenced sample was CD4+ T cells from PBMCs. In nucleotides, the CDR3 is TGTGCCAGCAGCGCAGAAGCCTACGAGCAGTACTTC. This translates into CASSAEAYEQYF.